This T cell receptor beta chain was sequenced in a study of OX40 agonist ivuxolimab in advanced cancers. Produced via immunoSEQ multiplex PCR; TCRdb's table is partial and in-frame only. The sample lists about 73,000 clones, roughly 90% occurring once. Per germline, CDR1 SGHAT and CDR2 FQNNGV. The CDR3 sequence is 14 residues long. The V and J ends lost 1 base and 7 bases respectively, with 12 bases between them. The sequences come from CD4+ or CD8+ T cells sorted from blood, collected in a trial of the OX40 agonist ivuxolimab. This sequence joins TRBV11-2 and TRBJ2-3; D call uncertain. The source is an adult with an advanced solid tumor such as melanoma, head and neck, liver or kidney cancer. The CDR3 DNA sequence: TGTGCCAGCAGCTTAGCCGGAATTACGAATACGCAGTATTTT. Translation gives CASSLAGITNTQYF.